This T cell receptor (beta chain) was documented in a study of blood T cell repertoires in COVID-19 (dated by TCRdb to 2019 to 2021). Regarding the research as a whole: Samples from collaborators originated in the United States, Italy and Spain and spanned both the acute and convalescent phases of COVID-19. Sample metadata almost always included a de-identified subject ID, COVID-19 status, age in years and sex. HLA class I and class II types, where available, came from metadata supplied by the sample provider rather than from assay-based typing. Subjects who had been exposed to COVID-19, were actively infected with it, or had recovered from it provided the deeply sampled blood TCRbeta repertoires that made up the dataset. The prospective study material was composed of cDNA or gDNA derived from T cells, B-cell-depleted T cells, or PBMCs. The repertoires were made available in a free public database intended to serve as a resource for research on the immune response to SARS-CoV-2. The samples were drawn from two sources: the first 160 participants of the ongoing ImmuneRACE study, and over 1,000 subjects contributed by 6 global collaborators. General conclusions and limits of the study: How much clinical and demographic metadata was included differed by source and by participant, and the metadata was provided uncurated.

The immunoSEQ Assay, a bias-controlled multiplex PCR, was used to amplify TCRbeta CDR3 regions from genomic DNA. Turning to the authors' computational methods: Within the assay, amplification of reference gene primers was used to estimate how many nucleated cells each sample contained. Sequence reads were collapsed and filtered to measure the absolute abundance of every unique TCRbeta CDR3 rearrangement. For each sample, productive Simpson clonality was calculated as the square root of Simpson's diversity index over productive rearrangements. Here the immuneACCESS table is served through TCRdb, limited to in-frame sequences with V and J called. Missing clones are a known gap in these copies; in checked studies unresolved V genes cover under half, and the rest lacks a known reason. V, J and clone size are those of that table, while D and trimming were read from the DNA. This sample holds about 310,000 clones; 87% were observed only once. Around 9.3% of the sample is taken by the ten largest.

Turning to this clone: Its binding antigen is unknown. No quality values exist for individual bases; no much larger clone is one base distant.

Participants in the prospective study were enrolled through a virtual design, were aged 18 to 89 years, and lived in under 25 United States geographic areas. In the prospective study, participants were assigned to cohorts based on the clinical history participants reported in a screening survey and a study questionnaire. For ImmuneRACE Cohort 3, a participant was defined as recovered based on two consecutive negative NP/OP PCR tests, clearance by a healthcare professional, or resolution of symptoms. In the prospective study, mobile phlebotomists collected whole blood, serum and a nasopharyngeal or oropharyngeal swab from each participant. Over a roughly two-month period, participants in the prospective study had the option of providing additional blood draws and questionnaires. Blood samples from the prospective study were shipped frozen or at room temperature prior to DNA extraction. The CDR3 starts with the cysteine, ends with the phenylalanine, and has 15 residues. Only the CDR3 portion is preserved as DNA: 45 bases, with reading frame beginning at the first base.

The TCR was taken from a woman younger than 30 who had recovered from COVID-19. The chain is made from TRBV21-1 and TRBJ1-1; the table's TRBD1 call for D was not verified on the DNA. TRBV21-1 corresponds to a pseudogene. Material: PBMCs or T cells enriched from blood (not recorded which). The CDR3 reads CASSDRDRDNTEAFF. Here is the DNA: TGTGCCAGCAGCGATCGAGACAGGGATAACACTGAAGCTTTCTTT.